A selection of T cell receptor beta chains follows, all from one sample in a study of prognosis after radiotherapy for stage I lung cancer. TCRdb passed the multiplex PCR reads through MiXCR, listing each CDR3 protein once. The table lists about 51,000 distinct CDR3 sequences, 30% to 35% of them singletons. Sequencing was performed on PBMCs, taken before or after stereotactic body radiation therapy (not recorded which). These receptors were taken from a donor over 45 with non-small cell lung cancer. Both conserved end residues are part of each CDR3. Each record gives: D gene, clone size, V gene, J gene, CDR3 DNA, CDR3 protein. A D gene is named only where the DNA matches it firmly. Clone size is shown for a subset of rows, as once, few, many or a class of expanded clone.

>.|medium-sized|TRBV30|TRBJ2-2
TGTGCCTGGAGTTTGGCCGGGGAGCTGTTTTTT
CAWSLAGELFF
>.|.|TRBV27|TRBJ2-5
TGTGCCAGCAGCCGAGGGTCCGCGGAAGAGACCCAGTACTTC
CASSRGSAEETQYF
>.|many|TRBV7-9|TRBJ2-3
TGTGCCAGCAGCTTAATAAGCACAGATACGCAGTATTTT
CASSLISTDTQYF
>TRBD1|.|TRBV7-2|TRBJ1-1
TGCGCCAGCAGCCGACAGGGGGCATCCTGGGTCACTGAAGCTTTCTTT
CASSRQGASWVTEAFF
>TRBD1|.|TRBV2|TRBJ2-4
TGTGCCAACAGTGAAGGAAGGGGGGCCCGGGACAGGAGAAACATTCAGTACTTC
CANSEGRGARDRRNIQYF
>.|.|TRBV24-1|TRBJ2-3
TGTGCCACCAGTGATTCTAGCTGGATGCGCACAGATACGCAGTATTTT
CATSDSSWMRTDTQYF
>.|many|TRBV14|TRBJ2-1
TGTGCCAGCAGAGGCCGGGGGCGCACGAATGAGCAGTTCTTC
CASRGRGRTNEQFF
>.|few|TRBV5-4|TRBJ1-1
TGTGCCAGCAGCCCGGGGACGGTGACTGAAGCTTTCTTT
CASSPGTVTEAFF
>.|many|TRBV28|TRBJ2-7
TGTGCCAGCACGACGGCGAAGTCCTACGAGCAGTACTTC
CASTTAKSYEQYF
>.|.|TRBV27|TRBJ1-1
TGTGCCAGCAGTTCGCAGGTTCATGTCACTCCGAACACTGAAGCTTTCTTT
CASSSQVHVTPNTEAFF
>TRBD1|many|TRBV7-2|TRBJ1-1
TGTGCCAGCAGCTTGGTCGGACAGGGGAACACTGAAGCTTTCTTT
CASSLVGQGNTEAFF
>.|.|TRBV24-1|TRBJ2-2
TGTGCCACCAGTGTCCTGGGAAACACCGGGGAGCTGTTTTTT
CATSVLGNTGELFF
>.|many|TRBV11-1|TRBJ2-2
TGTGCCAGCAGCTTAGCTGGAGCTGGGAACACCGGGGAGCTGTTTTTT
CASSLAGAGNTGELFF
>.|few|TRBV12-3/TRBV12-4|TRBJ1-2
TGTGCCAGCAGTTCCGGGACACATAGTGGCTACACCTTC
CASSSGTHSGYTF
>.|many|TRBV12-3/TRBV12-4|TRBJ2-7
TGTGCACACGGGCCAAGGCGCACCTACGAGCAGTACTTC
CAHGPRRTYEQYF
>.|.|TRBV6-1|TRBJ1-1
TGTGCCAGCAGACATGGTGCGCAAACTGAAGCTTTCTTT
CASRHGAQTEAFF
>.|many|TRBV19|TRBJ1-1
TGTGCCAGTAGTCGGACGCGAGGGACTGAAGCTTTCTTT
CASSRTRGTEAFF
>.|few|TRBV2|TRBJ2-5
TGTGCCAGCAGTGGAGGGGCAGGTAAAGAGACCAAGTACTTC
CASSGGAGKETKYF
>.|many|TRBV29-1|TRBJ1-5
TGCAGCGTTGCACAGGGCCCCACGCAGCCCCAGCATTTT
CSVAQGPTQPQHF
>.|.|TRBV7-2|TRBJ2-2
TGTGCCAGCAGCCTAACTTACAGGTGGTCGAACACCGGGGAGCTGTTTTTT
CASSLTYRWSNTGELFF
>.|many|TRBV7-2|TRBJ2-3
TGTGCCAGCAGCCGCGCTAGCGGCACAGATACGCAGTATTTT
CASSRASGTDTQYF
>.|.|TRBV19|TRBJ1-5
TGTGCCAGTACCCCAACAGGTTGCCATAGCAATCAGCCCCAGCATTTT
CASTPTGCHSNQPQHF
>TRBD1|.|TRBV12-3/TRBV12-4|TRBJ2-7
TGTGCCAGCATCTGGGGACAGGGCGACGATCAGTACTTC
CASIWGQGDDQYF
>TRBD2|many|TRBV6-1|TRBJ2-7
TGTGCCAGCACTCGGGCGGGAGGGCCTTTTTACGAGCAGTACTTC
CASTRAGGPFYEQYF
>.|many|TRBV5-1|TRBJ2-5
TGCGCCAGCAGCTTGGAGGGTAGACAAGAGACCCAGTACTTC
CASSLEGRQETQYF
>TRBD1|medium-sized|TRBV30|TRBJ2-7
TGTGCCTGGACAGGGGGTAACGAGCAGTACTTC
CAWTGGNEQYF
>.|many|TRBV7-2|TRBJ1-2
TGTGCCAGCAGCTTCGCGAGCAAATTTAACTATGGCTACACCTTC
CASSFASKFNYGYTF